This T cell receptor beta chain derives from a study of blood T cell repertoires in COVID-19. J gave up 0 bases and V 1 base, and 3 bases lay outside the gene matches. Per the germline V gene, CDR1 is SNHLY and CDR2 is FYNNEI. CDR3 length equals 18 residues. This clone has a single count. Generated by immunoSEQ multiplex PCR, the TCRdb table keeps only in-frame clones and is missing some. The table includes 120,000 or so clones, roughly 84% detected once. The TCR comes from a woman aged 25 to 39 who had recovered from COVID-19. The sequenced material came from peripheral blood. The rearrangement links TRBV2 to TRBJ2-1; 13 nucleotides agree with TRBD2. The CDR3 sequence is CASSEGTSGGSSYNEQFF. In nucleotides, the CDR3 is TGTGCCAGCAGTGAAGGGACTAGCGGGGGCAGCTCCTACAATGAGCAGTTCTTC.